This T cell receptor beta chain was profiled in a study of beta chain features in type 1 diabetes. Every isolated RNA sample was fully reverse transcribed, so sequencing captured expressed TCRB transcripts. Produced via immunoSEQ multiplex PCR; TCRdb's table is partial and in-frame only. The sample has hundreds of thousands of clones; roughly a sixth are singletons. V gave up 3 bases and J gave up 6 bases; unmatched junction bases: 15. This CDR3 has 18 amino acids. The germline gives CDR1 SEHNR, CDR2 FQNEAQ (reference sequence). This clone came up a few times. Sequenced material: naive CD4+ T cells from blood. The receptor's source is a man aged 18 to 35 in good health. V usage is TRBV7-9 and J usage is TRBJ2-1, with TRBD1 matching over 9 bases. CDR3 loop: CASSLGNRGLILPNEQFF. The CDR3 DNA is TGTGCCAGCAGCTTGGGGAACAGGGGGCTCATTCTACCCAATGAGCAGTTCTTC.